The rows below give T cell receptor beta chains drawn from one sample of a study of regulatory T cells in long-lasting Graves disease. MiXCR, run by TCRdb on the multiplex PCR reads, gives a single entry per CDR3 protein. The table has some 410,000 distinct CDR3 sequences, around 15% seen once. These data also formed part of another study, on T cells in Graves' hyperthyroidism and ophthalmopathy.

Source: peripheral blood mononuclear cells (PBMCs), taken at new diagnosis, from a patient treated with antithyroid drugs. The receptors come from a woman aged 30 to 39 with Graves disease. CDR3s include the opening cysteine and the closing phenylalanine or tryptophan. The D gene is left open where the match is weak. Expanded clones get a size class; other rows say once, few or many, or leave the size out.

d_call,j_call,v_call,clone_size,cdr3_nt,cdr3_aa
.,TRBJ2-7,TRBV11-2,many,TGTGCCAGCAGCTCCTTAGCGGCTGCCTACGAGCAGTACTTC,CASSSLAAAYEQYF
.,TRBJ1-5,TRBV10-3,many,TGTGCCATCAGTGGCGTCGACCGTCAGCCCCAGCATTTT,CAISGVDRQPQHF
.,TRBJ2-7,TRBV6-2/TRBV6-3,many,TGTGCCAGCAGTTACTTGGCGGGGTACGAGCAGTACTTC,CASSYLAGYEQYF
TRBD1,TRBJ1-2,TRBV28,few,TGTGCCAGCAGTCACAGGGGGCGGAACGCCTTC,CASSHRGRNAF
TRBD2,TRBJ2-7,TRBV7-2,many,TGTGCCAGCAGCTTAGCGCCCCCTAGGACTAGCTCCGTAGAGCAGTACTTC,CASSLAPPRTSSVEQYF
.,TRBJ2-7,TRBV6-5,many,TGTGCCAGCAGTTACGTCGGGGGGCGCTACGAGCAGTACTTC,CASSYVGGRYEQYF
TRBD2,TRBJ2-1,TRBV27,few,TGTGCCAGCAGTCCCCGAACTAGCGAGATACACAATGAGCAGTTCTTC,CASSPRTSEIHNEQFF
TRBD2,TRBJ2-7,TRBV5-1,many,TGCGCCAGCAGCGGGACCGGGACTATCACCTACGAGCAGTACTTC,CASSGTGTITYEQYF
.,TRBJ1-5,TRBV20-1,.,TGCAGTGCTAAGGACGGTAGCAATCAGCCCCAGCATTTT,CSAKDGSNQPQHF
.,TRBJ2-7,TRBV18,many,TGTGCCAGCTCAACCCTACTCGGGGAAGGGTCCTACGAGCAGTACTTC,CASSTLLGEGSYEQYF
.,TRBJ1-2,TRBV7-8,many,TGTGCCAGCAGCCCCGCGAGCTATGGCTACACCTTC,CASSPASYGYTF
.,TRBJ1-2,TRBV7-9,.,TGTGCCAGCAGCTTCGTGGCAGAGAGAGGCTACACCTTC,CASSFVAERGYTF
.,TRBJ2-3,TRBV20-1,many,TGCAGTGCTAGAAATCGCCTACGGACACTTGCCACAGATACGCAGTATTTT,CSARNRLRTLATDTQYF
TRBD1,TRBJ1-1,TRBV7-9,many,TGTGCCAGCAGCTTAGGCGGGACAGGGGAAGCTTTCTTT,CASSLGGTGEAFF
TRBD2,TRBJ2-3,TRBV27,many,TGTGCCAGCAGTTCTTCCCTCCTAGCGGGAGGAAAGACGGATACGCAGTATTTT,CASSSSLLAGGKTDTQYF
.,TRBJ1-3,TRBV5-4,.,TGTGCCAGCAGCTTGGACTTACCCTCCTCTGGAAACACCATATATTTT,CASSLDLPSSGNTIYF
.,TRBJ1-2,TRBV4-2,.,TGTGCCAGCAGCCAACCGGGGGTACAGTATGGCTACACCTTC,CASSQPGVQYGYTF
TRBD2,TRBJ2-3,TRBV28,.,TGTGCCAGCAGTTTATCGGGAGGGACTAGCGGGGTGGGAGATACGCAGTATTTT,CASSLSGGTSGVGDTQYF
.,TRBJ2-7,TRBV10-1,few,TGCGCCAGCAGTGAGACTTCATCCGAGCAGTACTTC,CASSETSSEQYF
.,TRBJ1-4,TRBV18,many,TGTGCCAGCTCACCCCTCCGGGAGGTGGACGAAAAACTGTTTTTT,CASSPLREVDEKLFF
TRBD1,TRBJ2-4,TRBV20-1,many,TGCAGTGCTCCCGCTCGAGACAGGGTAGACATTCAGTACTTC,CSAPARDRVDIQYF
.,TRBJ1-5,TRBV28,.,TGTGCCAGCAGTTTTGACCGGATGAATCAGCCCCAGCATTTT,CASSFDRMNQPQHF
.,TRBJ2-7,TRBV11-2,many,TGTGCCAGCAGCAAGTACGGTGGGGCAGGGGTTCCTGAGGAGCAGTACTTC,CASSKYGGAGVPEEQYF
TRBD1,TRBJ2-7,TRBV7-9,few,TGTGCCAGCAGCCTAGACGGACAGGGGGGTGGATTGGACGAGCAGTACTTC,CASSLDGQGGGLDEQYF
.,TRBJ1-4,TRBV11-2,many,TGTGCCAGCAGTCCCCCCGGGATAATGAACGTTCTGTTTTTT,CASSPPGIMNVLFF
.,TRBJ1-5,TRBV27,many,TGTGCCAGCAGCTGGGACACCAATCAGCCCCAGCATTTT,CASSWDTNQPQHF
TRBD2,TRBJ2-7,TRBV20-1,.,TGCAGTGCTAGACAAACTAGCGGGCCAACCTACGAGCAGTACTTC,CSARQTSGPTYEQYF